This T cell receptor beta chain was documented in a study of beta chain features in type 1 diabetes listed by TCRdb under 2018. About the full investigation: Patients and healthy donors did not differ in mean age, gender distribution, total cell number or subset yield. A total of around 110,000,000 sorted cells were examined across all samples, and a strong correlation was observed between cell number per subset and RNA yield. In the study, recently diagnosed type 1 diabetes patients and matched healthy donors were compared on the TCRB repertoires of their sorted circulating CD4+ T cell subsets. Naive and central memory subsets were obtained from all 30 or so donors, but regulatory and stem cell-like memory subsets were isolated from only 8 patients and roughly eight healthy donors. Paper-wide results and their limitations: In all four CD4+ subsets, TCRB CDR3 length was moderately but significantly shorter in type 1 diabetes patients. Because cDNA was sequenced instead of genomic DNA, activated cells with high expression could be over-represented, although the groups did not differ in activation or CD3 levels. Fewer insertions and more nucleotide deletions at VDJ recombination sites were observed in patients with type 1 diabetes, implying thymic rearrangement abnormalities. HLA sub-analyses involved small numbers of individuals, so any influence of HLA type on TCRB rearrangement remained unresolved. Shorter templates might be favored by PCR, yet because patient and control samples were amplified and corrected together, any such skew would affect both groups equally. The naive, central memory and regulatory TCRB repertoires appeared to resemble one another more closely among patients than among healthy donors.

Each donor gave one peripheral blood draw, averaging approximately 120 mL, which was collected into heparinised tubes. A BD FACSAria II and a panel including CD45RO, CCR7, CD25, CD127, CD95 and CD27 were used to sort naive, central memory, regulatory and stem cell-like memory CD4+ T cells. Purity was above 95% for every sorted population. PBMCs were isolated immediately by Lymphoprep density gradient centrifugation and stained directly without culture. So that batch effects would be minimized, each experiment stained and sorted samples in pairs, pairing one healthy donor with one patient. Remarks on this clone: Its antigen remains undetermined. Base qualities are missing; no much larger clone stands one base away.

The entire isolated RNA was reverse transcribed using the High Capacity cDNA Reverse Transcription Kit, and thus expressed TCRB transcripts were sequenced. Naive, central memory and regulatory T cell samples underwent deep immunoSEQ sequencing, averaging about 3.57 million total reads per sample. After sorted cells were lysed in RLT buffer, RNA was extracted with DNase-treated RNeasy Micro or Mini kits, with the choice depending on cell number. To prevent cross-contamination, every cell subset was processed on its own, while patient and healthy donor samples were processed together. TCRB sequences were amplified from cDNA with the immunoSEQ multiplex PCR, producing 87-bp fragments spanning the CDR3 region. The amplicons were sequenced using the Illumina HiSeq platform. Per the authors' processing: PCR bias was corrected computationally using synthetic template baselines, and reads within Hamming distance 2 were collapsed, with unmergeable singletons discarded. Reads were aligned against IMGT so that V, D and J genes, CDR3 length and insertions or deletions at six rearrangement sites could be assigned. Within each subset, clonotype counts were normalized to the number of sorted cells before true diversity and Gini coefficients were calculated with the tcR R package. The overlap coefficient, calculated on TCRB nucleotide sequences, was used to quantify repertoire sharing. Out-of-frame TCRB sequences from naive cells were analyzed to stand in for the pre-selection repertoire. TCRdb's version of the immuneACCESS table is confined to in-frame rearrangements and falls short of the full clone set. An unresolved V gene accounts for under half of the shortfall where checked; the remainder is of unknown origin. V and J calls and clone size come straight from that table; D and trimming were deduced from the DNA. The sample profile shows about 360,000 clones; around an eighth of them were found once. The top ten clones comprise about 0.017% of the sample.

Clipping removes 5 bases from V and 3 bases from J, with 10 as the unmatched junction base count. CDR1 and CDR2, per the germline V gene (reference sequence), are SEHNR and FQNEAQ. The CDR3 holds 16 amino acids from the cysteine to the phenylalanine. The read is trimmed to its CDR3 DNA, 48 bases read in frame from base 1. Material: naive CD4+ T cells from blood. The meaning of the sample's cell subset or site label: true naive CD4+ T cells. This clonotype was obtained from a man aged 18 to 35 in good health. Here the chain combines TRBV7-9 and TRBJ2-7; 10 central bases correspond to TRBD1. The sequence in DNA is TGTGCCAGCAGCCACGCTCCAAGGACAGGGGGCTACGAGCAGTACTTC. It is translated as CASSHAPRTGGYEQYF.